This TCR beta chain emerged from a study of blood T cell repertoires in COVID-19. As for the study in general: Italy, Spain and the United States were the sources of the convalescent and acute COVID-19 samples. Sources were T cells, B-cell-depleted T cells, or PBMCs; the material itself was cDNA or gDNA.

The authors' processing: Quantification of nucleated cells was approximated via reference gene primer amplification. The repertoire was sequenced with immunoSEQ multiplex PCR; TCRdb's copy has only in-frame clones and lacks some. That table gives V, J and clone size, and the DNA gave D and trimming. Counted here are about 200,000 clones, around nine tenths occurring once; the ten biggest clones make up approximately 6.2%. The CDR3 has 15 residues. In germline, CDR1 is SEHNR, CDR2 FQNEAQ (reference sequence). Trimming stripped 0 bases from V and 4 bases from J, with 10 bases between. The V gene is TRBV7-9, the J gene TRBJ2-1, with D uncertain. The sequenced sample was peripheral blood. The receptor comes from a man aged 55 to 69 who had recovered from COVID-19. The CDR3 reads CASSLAGQFYNEQFF. CDR3 nucleotide sequence: TGTGCCAGCAGCTTAGCGGGCCAGTTTTACAATGAGCAGTTCTTC.